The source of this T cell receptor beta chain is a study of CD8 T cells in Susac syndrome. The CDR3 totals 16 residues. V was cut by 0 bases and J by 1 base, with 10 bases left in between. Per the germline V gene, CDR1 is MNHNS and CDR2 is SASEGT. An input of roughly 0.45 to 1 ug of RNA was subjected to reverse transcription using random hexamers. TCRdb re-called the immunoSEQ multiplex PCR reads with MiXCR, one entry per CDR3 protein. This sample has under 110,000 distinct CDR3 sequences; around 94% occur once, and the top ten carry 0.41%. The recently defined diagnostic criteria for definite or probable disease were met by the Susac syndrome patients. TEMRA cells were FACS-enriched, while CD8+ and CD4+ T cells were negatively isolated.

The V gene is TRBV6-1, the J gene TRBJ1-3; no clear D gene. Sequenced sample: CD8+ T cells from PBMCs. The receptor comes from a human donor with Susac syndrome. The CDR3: CASSEALGSSGNTIYF. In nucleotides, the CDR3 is TGTGCCAGCAGTGAAGCGTTGGGGAGTTCTGGAAACACCATATATTTT.